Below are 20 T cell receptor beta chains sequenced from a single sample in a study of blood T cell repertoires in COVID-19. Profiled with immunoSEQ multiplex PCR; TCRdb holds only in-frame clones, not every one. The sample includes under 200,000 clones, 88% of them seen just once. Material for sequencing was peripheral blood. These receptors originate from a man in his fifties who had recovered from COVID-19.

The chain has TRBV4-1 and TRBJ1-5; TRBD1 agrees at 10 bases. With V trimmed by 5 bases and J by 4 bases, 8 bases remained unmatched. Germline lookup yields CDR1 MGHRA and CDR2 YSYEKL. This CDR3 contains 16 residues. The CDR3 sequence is CASSLIPGQGNQPQHF. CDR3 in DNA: TGCGCCAGCAGCTTAATCCCGGGACAGGGGAATCAGCCCCAGCATTTT.

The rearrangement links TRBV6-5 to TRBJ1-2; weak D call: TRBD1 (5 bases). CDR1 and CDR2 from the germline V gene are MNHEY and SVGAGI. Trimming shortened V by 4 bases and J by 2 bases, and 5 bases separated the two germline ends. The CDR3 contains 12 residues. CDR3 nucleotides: TGTGCCAGCAGTTCAGGGAACTATGGCTACACCTTC. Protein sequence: CASSSGNYGYTF.

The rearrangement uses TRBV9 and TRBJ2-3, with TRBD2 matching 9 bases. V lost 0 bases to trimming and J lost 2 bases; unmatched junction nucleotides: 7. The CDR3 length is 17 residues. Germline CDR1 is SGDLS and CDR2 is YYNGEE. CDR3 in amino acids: CASSVALREGTTDTQYF. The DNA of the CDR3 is TGTGCCAGCAGCGTAGCTCTGCGGGAGGGCACCACAGATACGCAGTATTTT.

This chain's CDR3 is CASSQSTSGTTSYTQYF. The CDR3 DNA follows: TGCGCCAGCAGCCAATCAACCAGCGGGACCACGTCATATACGCAGTATTTT. V gene TRBV4-1 combines with J gene TRBJ2-3; the match to TRBD2 covers 7 bases. V gave up 2 bases and J gave up 7 bases; unmatched junction bases: 15. The germline CDR1 and CDR2 sequences are MGHRA and YSYEKL. The CDR3 runs to 17 residues.

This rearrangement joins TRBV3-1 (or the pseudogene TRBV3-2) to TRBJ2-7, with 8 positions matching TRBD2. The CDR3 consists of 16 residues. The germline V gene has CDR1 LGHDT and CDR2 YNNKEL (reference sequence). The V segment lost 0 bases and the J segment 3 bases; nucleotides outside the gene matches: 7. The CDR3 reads CASSQEGTSGNYEQYF. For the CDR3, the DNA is TGTGCCAGCAGCCAAGAAGGAACTAGCGGCAACTACGAGCAGTACTTC.

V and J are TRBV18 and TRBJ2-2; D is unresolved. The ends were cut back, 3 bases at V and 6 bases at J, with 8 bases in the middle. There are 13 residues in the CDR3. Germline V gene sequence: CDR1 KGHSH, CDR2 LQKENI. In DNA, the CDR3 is TGTGCCAGCTCACCCCTGGCGGCCGGGGAGCTGTTTTTT. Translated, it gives CASSPLAAGELFF. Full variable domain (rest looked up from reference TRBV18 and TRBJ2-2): NAGVMQNPRHLVRRRGQEARLRCSPMKGHSHVYWYRQLPEEGLKFMVYLQKENIIDESGMPKERFSAEFPKEGPSILRIQQVVRGDSAAYFCASSPLAAGELFFGEGSRLTVL.

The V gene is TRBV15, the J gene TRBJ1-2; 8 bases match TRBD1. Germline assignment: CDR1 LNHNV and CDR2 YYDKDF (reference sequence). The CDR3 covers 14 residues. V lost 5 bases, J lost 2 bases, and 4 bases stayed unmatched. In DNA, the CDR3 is TGTGCCACCAGCGGAAGACAGGGGAACTATGGCTACACCTTC. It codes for CATSGRQGNYGYTF.

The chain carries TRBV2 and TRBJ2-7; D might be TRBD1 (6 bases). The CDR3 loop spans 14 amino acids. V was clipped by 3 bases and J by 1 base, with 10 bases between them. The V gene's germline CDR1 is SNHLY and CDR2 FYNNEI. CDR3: CASSDGDKSYEQYF. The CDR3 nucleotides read TGTGCCAGCAGTGACGGGGACAAGTCCTACGAGCAGTACTTC.

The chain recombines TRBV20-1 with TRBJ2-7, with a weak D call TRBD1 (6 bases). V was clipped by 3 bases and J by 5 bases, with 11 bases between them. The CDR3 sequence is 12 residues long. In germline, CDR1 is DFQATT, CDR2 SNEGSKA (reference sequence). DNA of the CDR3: TGCAGTGCTAGTAACAGGGTCGACGAGCAGTACTTC. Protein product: CSASNRVDEQYF.

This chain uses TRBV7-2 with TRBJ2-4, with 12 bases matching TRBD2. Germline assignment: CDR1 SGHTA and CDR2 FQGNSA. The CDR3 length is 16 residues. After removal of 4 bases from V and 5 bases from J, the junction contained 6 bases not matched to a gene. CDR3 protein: CASSSGLAGGENIQYF. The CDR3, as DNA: TGTGCCAGCAGCTCCGGCCTAGCGGGAGGGGAAAACATTCAGTACTTC.

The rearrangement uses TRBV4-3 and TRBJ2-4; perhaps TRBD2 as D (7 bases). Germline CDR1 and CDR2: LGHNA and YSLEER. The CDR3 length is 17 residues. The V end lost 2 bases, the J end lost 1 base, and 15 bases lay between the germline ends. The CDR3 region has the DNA TGCGCCAGCAGCCAATCGAGGGGGGGCCAGGCCAAAAACATTCAGTACTTC. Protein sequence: CASSQSRGGQAKNIQYF.

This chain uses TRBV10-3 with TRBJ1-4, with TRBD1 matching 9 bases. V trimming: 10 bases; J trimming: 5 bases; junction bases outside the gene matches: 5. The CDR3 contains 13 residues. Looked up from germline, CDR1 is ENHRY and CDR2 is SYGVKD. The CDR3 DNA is TGTGCCACGCTGGGACAGGGAAATGAAAAACTGTTTTTT. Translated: CATLGQGNEKLFF.

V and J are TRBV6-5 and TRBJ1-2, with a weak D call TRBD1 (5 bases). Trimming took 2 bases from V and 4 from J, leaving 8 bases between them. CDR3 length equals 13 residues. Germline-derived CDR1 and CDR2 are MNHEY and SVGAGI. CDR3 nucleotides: TGTGCCAGCAGTTACGGGGGGTTCTATGGCTACACCTTC. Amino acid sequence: CASSYGGFYGYTF.

The CDR3 protein is CASSSDRGTETQYF. In DNA, the CDR3 is TGTGCCAGCAGTTCCGACAGGGGGACGGAGACCCAGTACTTC. The chain joins TRBV28 to TRBJ2-5; 9 bases align to TRBD1. Looked up from germline, CDR1 is MDHEN and CDR2 is SYDVKM. The CDR3 has 14 amino acids. Trimming took 4 bases from V and 5 from J; bases not matched to a gene: 5.

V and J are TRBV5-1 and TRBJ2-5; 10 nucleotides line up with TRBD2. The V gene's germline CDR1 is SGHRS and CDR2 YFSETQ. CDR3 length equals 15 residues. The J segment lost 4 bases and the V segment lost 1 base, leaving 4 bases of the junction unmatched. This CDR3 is CASSLYSGRPETQYF. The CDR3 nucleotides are TGCGCCAGCAGCTTGTATAGCGGGAGGCCAGAGACCCAGTACTTC.

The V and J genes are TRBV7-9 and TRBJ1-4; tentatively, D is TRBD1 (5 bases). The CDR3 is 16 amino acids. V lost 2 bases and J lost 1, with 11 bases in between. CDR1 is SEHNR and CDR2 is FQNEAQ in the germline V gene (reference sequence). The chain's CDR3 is CASSLSGRGTNEKLFF. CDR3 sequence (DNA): TGTGCCAGCAGCTTATCGGGGAGGGGAACTAATGAAAAACTGTTTTTT.

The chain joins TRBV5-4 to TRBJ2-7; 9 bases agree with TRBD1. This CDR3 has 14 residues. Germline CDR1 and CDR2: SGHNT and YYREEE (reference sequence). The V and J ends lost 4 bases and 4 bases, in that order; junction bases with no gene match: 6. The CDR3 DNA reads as TGTGCCAGCAGCCTGGGGACAGGGTTTTACGAGCAGTACTTC. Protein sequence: CASSLGTGFYEQYF.

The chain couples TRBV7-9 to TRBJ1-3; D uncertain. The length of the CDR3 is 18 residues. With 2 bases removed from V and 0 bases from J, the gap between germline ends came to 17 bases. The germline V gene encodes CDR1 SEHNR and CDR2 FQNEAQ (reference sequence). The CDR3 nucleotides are TGTGCCAGCAGCTTAAAACCCCTTGCGGCCCACTCTGGAAACACCATATATTTT. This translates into CASSLKPLAAHSGNTIYF.

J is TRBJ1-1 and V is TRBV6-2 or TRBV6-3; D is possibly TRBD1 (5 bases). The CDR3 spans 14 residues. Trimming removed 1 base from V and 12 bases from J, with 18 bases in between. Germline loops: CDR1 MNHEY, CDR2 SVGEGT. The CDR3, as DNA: TGTGCCAGCAGTTACTTCTTAGAGGCGGGGGAGTCTTTCTTT. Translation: CASSYFLEAGESFF.

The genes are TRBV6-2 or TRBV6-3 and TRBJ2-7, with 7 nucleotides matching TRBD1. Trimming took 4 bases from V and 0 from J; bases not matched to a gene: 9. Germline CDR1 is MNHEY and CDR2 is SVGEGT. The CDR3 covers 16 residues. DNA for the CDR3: TGTGCCAGCAGTTCGAACAGGGGTCTTAGCTCCTACGAGCAGTACTTC. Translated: CASSSNRGLSSYEQYF.